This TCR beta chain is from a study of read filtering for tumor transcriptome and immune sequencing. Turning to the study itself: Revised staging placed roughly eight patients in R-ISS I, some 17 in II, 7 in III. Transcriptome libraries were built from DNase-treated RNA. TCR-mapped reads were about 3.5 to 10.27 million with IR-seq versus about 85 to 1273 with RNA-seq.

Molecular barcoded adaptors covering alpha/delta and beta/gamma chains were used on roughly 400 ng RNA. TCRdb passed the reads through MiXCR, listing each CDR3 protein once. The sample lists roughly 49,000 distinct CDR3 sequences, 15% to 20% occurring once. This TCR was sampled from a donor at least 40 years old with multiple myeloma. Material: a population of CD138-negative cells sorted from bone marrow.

The CDR3 DNA reads TGCGCCAGCAGCCAAGATGTGGGGGGGATTTTCAATGAGCAGTTCTTC. As protein: CASSQDVGGIFNEQFF. The chain combines TRBV4-3 with TRBJ2-1; 7 bases are shared with TRBD2. From germline, CDR1 is LGHNA and CDR2 YSLEER. This CDR3 is built from 16 residues. The J segment lost 6 bases and the V segment lost 0 bases, leaving 8 bases of the junction unmatched.